This T cell receptor (beta chain) was found in a study of molecular identifiers for immune sequencing clone quantification. Study-wide results and limits: Single-cell amounts of spiked Jurkat TCR RNA were reportedly detectable among some 1 million naive cells.

TCRdb re-derived calls from the PCR reads in MiXCR, one entry per CDR3 protein. The profile covers 400,000 to 600,000 distinct CDR3 sequences, with 25% appearing a single time and around 0.76% taken by the ten largest. Worth noting for this clonotype: Its antigen is unknown.

CDR1 MNHEY and CDR2 SMNVEV come from the germline V gene (reference sequence). The CDR3 length is 15 residues. The authors sorted naive CD8 T cells as CD8+CD4-CCR7+CD45RA+. The clonotype originates from a human donor in good health. Some libraries in this study had Jurkat cell RNA spiked in. Sequenced sample: naive CD8+ T cells from blood, with Jurkat cell RNA spiked in. Subset denoted: FACS-sorted CD8+CD4-CCR7+CD45RA+ naive T cells. The chain has TRBV27 and TRBJ2-3; the D gene is possibly TRBD1 (5 bases). The J call may be wrong; the DNA end is better matched by TRBJ1-5. The CDR3 bases are TGTGCCAGCAGTTCAATAGCGGGAGGGGAAGATACGCAGCATTTT. Protein sequence: CASSSIAGGEDTQHF.